Only a few counts were recorded for the clone carrying this TCR beta chain. The antigen remains undetermined. The sample is drawn from a study of cytomegalovirus exposure and HLA in healthy donors. With 60 Vbeta and 13 Jbeta primers, the PCR was carried out. Clones were read by immunoSEQ multiplex PCR, and TCRdb kept only the in-frame ones, dropping some. The table shows about 140,000 clones, with 65% to 85% occurring only once. The CDR3 totals 14 residues. Per germline, CDR1 SGHRS and CDR2 YFSETQ. Trimming pared 4 bases from V and 2 bases from J, leaving 12 bases between. Findings and limits, study-wide: In a later analysis, compared with equally common non-associated chains, HLA-associated beta chains were more expanded. The listing of some 170 TCR beta chains classed them as cytomegalovirus-associated. Rarity characterized most TCR sequences, yet some public TCRs appeared in many donors.

This TCR was sampled from a middle-aged man in good health and CMV-seronegative. This chain joins TRBV5-1 and TRBJ1-1; TRBD1 might be the D (5 bases). The sample taken for sequencing was PBMCs. CDR3 bases: TGCGCCAGCAGCCGGAGGGACCGAAACACTGAAGCTTTCTTT. The encoded protein is CASSRRDRNTEAFF. Together with reference TRBV5-1 and TRBJ1-1, the CDR3 gives the full variable domain: KAGVTQTPRYLIKTRGQQVTLSCSPISGHRSVSWYQQTPGQGLQFLFEYFSETQRNKGNFPGRFSGRQFSNSRSEMNVSTLELGDSALYLCASSRRDRNTEAFFGQGTRLTVV.